The 14 T cell receptor beta chains in this list originate from one sample, sequenced in a study of cytomegalovirus exposure and HLA in healthy donors. The PCR employed 60 Vbeta primers together with 13 Jbeta primers. This table comes from immunoSEQ multiplex PCR, and its TCRdb copy is limited to in-frame clones, with some not included. The sample consists of about 200,000 clones, 82% of them appearing once. The source material was PBMCs. These receptors were obtained from a woman between 40 and 50 years old in good health and CMV-seronegative.

The chain links TRBV14 to TRBJ2-1; 9 positions agree with TRBD2. The CDR3 totals 16 residues. Germline CDR1 and CDR2: SGHDN and FVKESK. V lost 4 bases and J lost 7; bases outside the gene matches: 11. DNA for the CDR3: TGTGCCAGCAGCCGACGATATAGCGGGAGCGCGAATGAGCAGTTCTTC. Its protein product is CASSRRYSGSANEQFF.

The chain uses TRBV6-5 and TRBJ2-7; 7 bases line up with TRBD1. CDR3 size: 13 residues. V shed 5 bases, J shed 3 bases, and the junction held 4 bases outside the gene matches. Germline V gives CDR1 MNHEY, CDR2 SVGAGI. The CDR3 DNA reads as TGTGCCAGCAGTCCAGGGGGTGACTACGAGCAGTACTTC. Its translation is CASSPGGDYEQYF.

A single count supports this clone. This chain uses TRBV10-1 with TRBJ2-7; the D is unclear. The CDR3 length is 17 residues. The germline CDR1 and CDR2 sequences are WNHNN and SYGVQD (reference sequence). Deletions cut 2 bases from V and 5 bases from J, with 22 bases between. CDR3 in amino acids: CASSEAPAVAGLNEQYF. The CDR3 DNA sequence: TGCGCCAGCAGTGAGGCCCCCGCCGTGGCAGGCTTAAACGAGCAGTACTTC.

This clone was found a few times. The rearrangement joins TRBV10-3 to TRBJ1-1; no firm D call. The CDR3 runs 15 residues. Looked up from germline, CDR1 is ENHRY and CDR2 is SYGVKD. Trimming stripped 2 bases from V and 1 base from J, with 11 bases between. The DNA for the CDR3 is TGTGCCATCAGTGAGACCGAGAATGGGAACACTGAAGCTTTCTTT. Amino acid sequence: CAISETENGNTEAFF.

CDR3 sequence reads: CASSPSLQETQYF. CDR3 sequence (DNA): TGTGCCAGCTCACCATCCCTCCAAGAGACCCAGTACTTC. The V and J genes are TRBV18 and TRBJ2-5; D remains ambiguous. The CDR3 extends over 13 amino acids. V shed 2 bases and J shed 1 base, with 5 bases lying between them. Germline V gene lookup returns CDR1 KGHSH and CDR2 LQKENI.

In this sample, this clone turned up a few times. The genes are TRBV6-4 and TRBJ1-2; 8 bases map to TRBD1. CDR1 and CDR2 from the germline V gene are MRHNA and SNTAGT. The CDR3 is 14 amino acids. V shed 3 bases, J shed 8 bases, and the junction held 8 bases outside the gene matches. The CDR3, as DNA: TGTGCCAGCAGTGAGATGACAGGGGCAGGCGGCTACACCTTC. It yields the protein CASSEMTGAGGYTF.

The chain uses TRBV11-1 and TRBJ1-1; 7 bases are shared with TRBD1. The germline V gene has CDR1 SGHAT and CDR2 FQDESV (reference sequence). V shed 5 bases and J 2 bases; nucleotides not matched to a gene: 8. This CDR3 spans 15 amino acids. The CDR3 coding sequence is TGTGCCAGCAGCCGACCCGGGACAGAAAACACTGAAGCTTTCTTT. Translation: CASSRPGTENTEAFF.

The chain recombines TRBV7-3 with TRBJ2-5; the D gene is possibly TRBD2 (5 bases). V was trimmed by 3 bases and J by 5 bases, leaving 10 bases between them. CDR1 is SGHTA and CDR2 is FQGTGA in the germline V gene. The length of the CDR3 is 13 residues. The CDR3 protein is CASSLSRGETQYF. CDR3 DNA sequence: TGTGCCAGCAGCTTGTCTCGAGGGGAGACCCAGTACTTC.

The chain is built from TRBV10-1 and TRBJ2-3; D unclear. The CDR3 sequence is 14 residues long. Germline V gives CDR1 WNHNN, CDR2 SYGVQD (reference sequence). The germline V and J ends were trimmed by 0 bases and 11 bases, with 15 bases remaining between them. Here the CDR3 DNA reads TGCGCCAGCAGTGAGTCGGGTGGAGAGAGTCGGCAGTATTTT. It encodes CASSESGGESRQYF.

This clone was observed a handful of times. This chain joins TRBV28 and TRBJ2-3; 10 nucleotides match TRBD1. The CDR3 contains 15 residues. Germline V CDR1 and CDR2: MDHEN, SYDVKM. V lost 6 bases, J lost 4 bases, and 7 bases stayed unmatched. The CDR3 bases are TGTGCCAGCAGCCGACCGGGACAGGGGTCAGATACGCAGTATTTT. This translates into CASSRPGQGSDTQYF.

The chain combines TRBV4-1 with TRBJ1-4; D remains unclear. V lost 4 bases and J 8 bases, leaving 11 bases between the germline ends. The CDR3 is 13 amino acids. Germline-derived CDR1 and CDR2 are MGHRA and YSYEKL. In nucleotides, the CDR3 is TGCGCCAGCAGCCCCAGCCTGAGGGAAAAACTGTTTTTT. Translated, it gives CASSPSLREKLFF.

The chain is built from TRBV2 and TRBJ2-6, with 9 bases that match TRBD1. Germline CDR1 SNHLY, CDR2 FYNNEI. The length of the CDR3 is 19 residues. With 4 bases clipped from V and 1 base from J, the junction kept 11 bases outside the gene matches. CDR3 region: CASSARQGGLNSGANVLTF. The CDR3 DNA follows: TGTGCCAGCAGTGCGCGACAGGGGGGGTTAAATTCTGGGGCCAACGTCCTGACTTTC.

The V call is TRBV7-2, the J call TRBJ2-1; tentatively, D is TRBD2 (6 bases). The germline V gene encodes CDR1 SGHTA and CDR2 FQGNSA. V was trimmed by 4 bases and J by 7 bases, leaving 14 bases between them. The CDR3 has 14 residues. Here the CDR3 reads CASSSTVSGNEQFF. The CDR3 coding sequence is TGTGCCAGCAGCTCCACGGTTAGCGGAAATGAGCAGTTCTTC.

The chain links TRBV10-3 to TRBJ2-7; 9 bases align to TRBD1. J was trimmed by 7 bases and V by 8 bases; bases with no gene match: 9. The CDR3 covers 13 residues. Germline assignment: CDR1 ENHRY and CDR2 SYGVKD. For the CDR3, the DNA is TGTGCCATCCGAAGGACAGGGGAGCAAGAGCAGTACTTC. The encoded protein is CAIRRTGEQEQYF.